This T cell receptor (beta chain) was found in a study of T cells in Graves' hyperthyroidism and ophthalmopathy. Study context: Before treatment of any kind, peripheral blood was taken at initial diagnosis.

This CDR3 spans 12 amino acids. CDR1 DFQATT and CDR2 SNEGSKA come from the germline V gene (reference sequence). Trimming stripped 5 bases from V and 4 bases from J, with 11 bases between. The source material, RNA transcripts, was used to amplify TCR beta CDR3 regions. Primed by the HTBI set, a first-round RT-PCR was run on the TCR CDR3. TCRdb fed the multiplex PCR reads into MiXCR, producing one record per CDR3 protein. Of 500,000 to 650,000 distinct CDR3 sequences in the sample, just under 20% are singletons; the top ten hold roughly 44%. This clonotype has ten or more counts. Its antigen is undetermined. Uncontrolled infection, other autoimmune disease, pregnancy or lactation disqualified patients from enrolment. Study-level points and caveats: Model-based prediction identified ophthalmopathy a median 6.5 months prior to its onset. Blood shared most expanded thyroid clonotypes above 0.001.

The gene calls are TRBV20-1 and TRBJ1-1, with D possibly being TRBD1 (5 bases). Specimen: blood. The receptor was derived from a man aged 35-49 years with Graves' ophthalmopathy. This CDR3 reads CSAFGGSTEAFF. DNA of the CDR3: TGCAGTGCTTTCGGGGGGAGCACTGAAGCTTTCTTT.